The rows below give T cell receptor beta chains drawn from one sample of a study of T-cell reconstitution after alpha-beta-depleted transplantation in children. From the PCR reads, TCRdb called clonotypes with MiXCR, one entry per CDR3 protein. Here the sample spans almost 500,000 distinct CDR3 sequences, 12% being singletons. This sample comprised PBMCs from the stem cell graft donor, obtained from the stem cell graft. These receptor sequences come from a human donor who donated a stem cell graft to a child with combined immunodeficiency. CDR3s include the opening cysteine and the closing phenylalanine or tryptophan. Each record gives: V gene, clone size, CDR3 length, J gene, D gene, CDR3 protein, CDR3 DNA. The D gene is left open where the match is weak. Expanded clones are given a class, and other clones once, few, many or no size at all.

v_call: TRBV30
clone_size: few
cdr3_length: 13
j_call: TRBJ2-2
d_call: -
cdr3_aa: CAWEGVNTGELFF
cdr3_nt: TGTGCCTGGGAGGGGGTGAACACCGGGGAGCTGTTTTTT

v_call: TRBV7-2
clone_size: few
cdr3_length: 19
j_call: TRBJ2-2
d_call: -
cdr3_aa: CASSLATGISGGDTGELFF
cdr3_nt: TGTGCCAGCAGCTTAGCTACAGGGATTAGTGGTGGTGACACCGGGGAGCTGTTTTTT

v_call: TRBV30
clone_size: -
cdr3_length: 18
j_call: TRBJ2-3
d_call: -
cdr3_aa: CAWSVWGLAKVYTDTQYF
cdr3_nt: TGTGCCTGGAGTGTATGGGGGCTAGCGAAAGTTTACACAGATACGCAGTATTTT

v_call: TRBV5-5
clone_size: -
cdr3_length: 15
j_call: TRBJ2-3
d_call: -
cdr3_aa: CASSYPGLHTDTQYF
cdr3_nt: TGTGCCAGCAGCTATCCGGGACTCCACACAGATACGCAGTATTTT

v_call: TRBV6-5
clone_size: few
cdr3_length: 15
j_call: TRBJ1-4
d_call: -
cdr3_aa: CASSYSSGEREKLFF
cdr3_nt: TGTGCCAGCAGTTACTCGTCGGGGGAACGTGAAAAACTGTTTTTT

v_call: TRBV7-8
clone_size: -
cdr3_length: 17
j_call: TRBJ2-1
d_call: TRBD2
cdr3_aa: CASSLRWASGAYNEQFF
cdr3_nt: TGTGCCAGCAGCTTACGTTGGGCTAGCGGGGCCTACAATGAGCAGTTCTTC

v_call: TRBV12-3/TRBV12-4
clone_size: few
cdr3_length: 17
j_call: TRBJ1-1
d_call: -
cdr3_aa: CASSSPPGQTMNTEAFF
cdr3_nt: TGTGCCAGCAGTTCACCCCCGGGTCAGACGATGAACACTGAAGCTTTCTTT

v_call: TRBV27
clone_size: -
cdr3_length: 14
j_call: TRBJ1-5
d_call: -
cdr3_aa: CASSTDGNNQPQHF
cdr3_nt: TGTGCCAGCAGCACGGACGGGAACAATCAGCCCCAGCATTTT

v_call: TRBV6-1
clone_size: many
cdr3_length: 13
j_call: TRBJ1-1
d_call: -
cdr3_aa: CASSSPGNTEAFF
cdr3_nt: TGTGCCAGCAGCTCCCCCGGGAACACTGAAGCTTTCTTT

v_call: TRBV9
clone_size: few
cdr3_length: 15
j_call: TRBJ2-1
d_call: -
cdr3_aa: CASGSGSKAYNEQFF
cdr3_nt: TGTGCCAGTGGTAGTGGGTCAAAAGCCTACAATGAGCAGTTCTTC

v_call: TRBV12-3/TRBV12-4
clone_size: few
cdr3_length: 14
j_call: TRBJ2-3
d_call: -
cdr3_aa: CASSFPGFTDTQYF
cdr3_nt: TGTGCCAGCAGTTTCCCGGGGTTCACAGATACGCAGTATTTT

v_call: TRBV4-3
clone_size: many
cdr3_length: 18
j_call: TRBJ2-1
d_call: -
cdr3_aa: CASSQDLGRVGPYNEQFF
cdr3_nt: TGCGCCAGCAGCCAAGATCTTGGTAGGGTAGGCCCCTACAATGAGCAGTTCTTC

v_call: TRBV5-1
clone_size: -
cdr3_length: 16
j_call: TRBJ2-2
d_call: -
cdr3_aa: CASSLAKTGNTGELFF
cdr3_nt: TGCGCCAGCAGCTTGGCGAAGACAGGGAACACCGGGGAGCTGTTTTTT

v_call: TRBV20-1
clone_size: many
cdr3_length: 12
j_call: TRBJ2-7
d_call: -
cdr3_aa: CSASSGFYEQYF
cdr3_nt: TGCAGTGCTAGTTCCGGTTTCTACGAGCAGTACTTC

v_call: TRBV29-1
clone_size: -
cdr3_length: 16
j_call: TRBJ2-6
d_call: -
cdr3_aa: CSVDEDSAAGANVLTF
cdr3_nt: TGCAGCGTTGATGAGGACAGTGCCGCCGGGGCCAACGTCCTGACTTTC

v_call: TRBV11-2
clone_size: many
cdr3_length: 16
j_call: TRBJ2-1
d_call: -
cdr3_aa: CASSLGVRGSYNEQFF
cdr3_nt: TGTGCCAGCAGCTTAGGAGTGCGGGGCTCCTACAATGAGCAGTTCTTC

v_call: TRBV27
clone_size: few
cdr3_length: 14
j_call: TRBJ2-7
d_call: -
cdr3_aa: CASSLGGTTVEQYF
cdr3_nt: TGTGCCAGCAGTTTAGGAGGTACGACTGTCGAGCAGTACTTC

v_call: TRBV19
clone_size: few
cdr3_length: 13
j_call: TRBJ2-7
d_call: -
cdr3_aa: CASSIGRLQEQYF
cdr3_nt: TGTGCCAGTAGTATTGGGAGACTCCAGGAGCAGTACTTC

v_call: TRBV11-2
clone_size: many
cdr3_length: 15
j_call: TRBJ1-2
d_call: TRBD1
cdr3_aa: CASSQPGQALYGYTF
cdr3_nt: TGTGCCAGCAGCCAGCCGGGACAGGCTCTCTATGGCTACACCTTC

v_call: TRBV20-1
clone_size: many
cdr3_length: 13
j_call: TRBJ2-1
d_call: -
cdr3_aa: CSVRRGRYNEQFF
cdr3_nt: TGCAGTGTTCGGAGGGGTCGATACAATGAGCAGTTCTTC

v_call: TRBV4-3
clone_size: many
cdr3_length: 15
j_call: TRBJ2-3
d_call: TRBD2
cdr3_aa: CASSPGGLAGDTQYF
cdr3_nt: TGCGCCAGCAGCCCGGGCGGACTAGCGGGAGATACGCAGTATTTT

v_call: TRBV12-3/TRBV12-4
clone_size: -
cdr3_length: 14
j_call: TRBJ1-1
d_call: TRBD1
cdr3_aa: CASSSTGRNTEAFF
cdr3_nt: TGTGCCAGCAGTTCGACAGGGAGGAACACTGAAGCTTTCTTT

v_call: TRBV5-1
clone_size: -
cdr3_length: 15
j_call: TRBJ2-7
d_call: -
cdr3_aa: CASSLGPSVSYEQYF
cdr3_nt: TGCGCCAGCAGCTTGGGCCCTAGCGTCTCCTACGAGCAGTACTTC

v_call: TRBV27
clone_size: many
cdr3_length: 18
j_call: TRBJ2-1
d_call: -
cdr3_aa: CASSFDYYSLSSYNEQFF
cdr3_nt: TGTGCCAGCAGTTTCGATTATTACTCTCTTAGCTCCTACAATGAGCAGTTCTTC

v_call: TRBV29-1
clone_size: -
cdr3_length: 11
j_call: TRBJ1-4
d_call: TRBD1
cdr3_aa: CSAGQGEKLFF
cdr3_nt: TGCAGCGCCGGACAGGGAGAAAAACTGTTTTTT

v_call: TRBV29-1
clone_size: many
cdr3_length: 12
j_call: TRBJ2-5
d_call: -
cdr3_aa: CSVDRGGETQYF
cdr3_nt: TGCAGTGTCGATCGGGGTGGGGAGACCCAGTACTTC

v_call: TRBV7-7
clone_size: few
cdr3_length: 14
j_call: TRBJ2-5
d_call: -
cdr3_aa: CASSSRNSGETQYF
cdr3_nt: TGTGCTAGCAGCTCACGCAACAGCGGAGAGACCCAGTACTTC

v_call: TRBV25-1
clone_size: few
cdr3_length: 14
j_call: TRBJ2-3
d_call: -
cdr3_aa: CASSEWGTSDTQYF
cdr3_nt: TGTGCCAGCAGTGAATGGGGCACCTCAGATACGCAGTATTTT

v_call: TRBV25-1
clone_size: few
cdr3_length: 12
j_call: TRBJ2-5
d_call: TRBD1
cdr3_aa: CASSEYAQGLHF
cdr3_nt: TGTGCCAGCAGTGAATATGCACAGGGGCTTCACTTC

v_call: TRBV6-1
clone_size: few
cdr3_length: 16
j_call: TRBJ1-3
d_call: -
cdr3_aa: CASRGVTPGAGNTIYF
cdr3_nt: TGTGCCAGCAGGGGGGTGACTCCTGGAGCTGGAAACACCATATATTTT

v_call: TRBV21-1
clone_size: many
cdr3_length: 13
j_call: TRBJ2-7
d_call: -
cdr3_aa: CARPWTGEYEQYF
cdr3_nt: TGTGCCCGACCCTGGACAGGGGAATACGAGCAGTACTTC

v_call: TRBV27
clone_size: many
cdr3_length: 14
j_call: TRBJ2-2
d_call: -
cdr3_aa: CASRLAVNTGELFF
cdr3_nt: TGTGCCAGCAGACTAGCAGTGAACACCGGGGAGCTGTTTTTT

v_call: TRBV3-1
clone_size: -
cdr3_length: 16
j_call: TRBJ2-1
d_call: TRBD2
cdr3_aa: CASSQVGLAGGNEQFF
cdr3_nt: TGTGCCAGCAGCCAGGTGGGACTAGCGGGGGGCAATGAGCAGTTCTTC

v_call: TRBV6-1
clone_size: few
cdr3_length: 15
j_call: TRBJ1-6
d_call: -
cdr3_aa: CASSEVGAYNSPLHF
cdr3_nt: TGTGCCAGCAGTGAAGTGGGAGCCTATAATTCACCCCTCCACTTT

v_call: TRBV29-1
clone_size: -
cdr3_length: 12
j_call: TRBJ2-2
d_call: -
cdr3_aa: CSSLGDTGELFF
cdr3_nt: TGCTCAAGCCTAGGGGACACCGGGGAGCTGTTTTTT